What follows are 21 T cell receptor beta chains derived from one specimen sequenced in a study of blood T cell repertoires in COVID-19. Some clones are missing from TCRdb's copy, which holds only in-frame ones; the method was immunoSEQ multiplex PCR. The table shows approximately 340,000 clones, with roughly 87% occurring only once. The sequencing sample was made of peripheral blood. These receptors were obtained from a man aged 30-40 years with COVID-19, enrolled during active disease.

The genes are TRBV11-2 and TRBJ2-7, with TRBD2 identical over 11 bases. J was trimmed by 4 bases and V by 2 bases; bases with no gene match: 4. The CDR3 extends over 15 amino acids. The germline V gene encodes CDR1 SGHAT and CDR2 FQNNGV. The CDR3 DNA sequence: TGTGCCAGCAGCTTAACTAGCGGGAGTTTTTACGAGCAGTACTTC. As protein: CASSLTSGSFYEQYF.

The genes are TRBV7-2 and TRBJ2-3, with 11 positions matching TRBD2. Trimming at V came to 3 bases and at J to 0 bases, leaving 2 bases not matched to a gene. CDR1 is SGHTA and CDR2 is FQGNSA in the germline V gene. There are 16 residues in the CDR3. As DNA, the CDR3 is TGTGCCAGCAGCTTCGGGACTAGCGGAAGCACAGATACGCAGTATTTT. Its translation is CASSFGTSGSTDTQYF.

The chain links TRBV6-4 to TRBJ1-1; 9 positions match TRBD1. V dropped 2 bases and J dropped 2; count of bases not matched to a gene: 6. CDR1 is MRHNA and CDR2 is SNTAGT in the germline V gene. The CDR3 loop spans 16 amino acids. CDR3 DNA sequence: TGTGCCAGCAGTGACAGGCCGGGACAGGGAAACACTGAAGCTTTCTTT. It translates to CASSDRPGQGNTEAFF.

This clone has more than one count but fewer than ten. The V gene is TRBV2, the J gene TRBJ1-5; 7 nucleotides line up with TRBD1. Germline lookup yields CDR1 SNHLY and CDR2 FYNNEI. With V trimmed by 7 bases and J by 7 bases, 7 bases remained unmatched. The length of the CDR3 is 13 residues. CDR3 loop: CASTSGGWQPQHF. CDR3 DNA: TGTGCCAGCACTTCAGGGGGTTGGCAGCCCCAGCATTTT.

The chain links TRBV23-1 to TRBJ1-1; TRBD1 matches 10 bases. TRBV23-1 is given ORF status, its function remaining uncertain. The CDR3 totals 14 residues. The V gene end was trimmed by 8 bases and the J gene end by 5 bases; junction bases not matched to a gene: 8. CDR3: CASSSEGQGTEAFF. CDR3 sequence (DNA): TGCGCCAGCTCCAGTGAGGGACAGGGGACTGAAGCTTTCTTT.

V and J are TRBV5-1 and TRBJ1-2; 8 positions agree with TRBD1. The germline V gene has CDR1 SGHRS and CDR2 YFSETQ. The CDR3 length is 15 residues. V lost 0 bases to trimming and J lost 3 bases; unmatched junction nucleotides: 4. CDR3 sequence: CASSLAPDRDYGYTF. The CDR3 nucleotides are TGCGCCAGCAGCTTGGCTCCGGACAGGGACTATGGCTACACCTTC.

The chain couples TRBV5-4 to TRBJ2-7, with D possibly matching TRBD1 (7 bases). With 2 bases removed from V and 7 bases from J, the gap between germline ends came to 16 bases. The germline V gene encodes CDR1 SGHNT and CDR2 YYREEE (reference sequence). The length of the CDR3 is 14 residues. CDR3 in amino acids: CASSFYEGAGEQYF. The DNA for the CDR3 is TGTGCCAGCAGCTTTTATGAGGGGGCGGGGGAGCAGTACTTC. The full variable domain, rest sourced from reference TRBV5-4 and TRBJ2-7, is ETGVTQSPTHLIKTRGQQVTLRCSSQSGHNTVSWYQQALGQGPQFIFQYYREEENGRGNFPPRFSGLQFPNYSSELNVNALELDDSALYLCASSFYEGAGEQYFGPGTRLTVT.

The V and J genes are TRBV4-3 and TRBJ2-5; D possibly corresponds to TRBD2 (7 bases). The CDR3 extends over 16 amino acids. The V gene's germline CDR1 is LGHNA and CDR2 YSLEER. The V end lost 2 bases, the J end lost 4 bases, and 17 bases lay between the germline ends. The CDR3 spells CASSQSIGGGIETQYF. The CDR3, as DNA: TGCGCCAGCAGCCAATCCATCGGCGGGGGCATAGAGACCCAGTACTTC.

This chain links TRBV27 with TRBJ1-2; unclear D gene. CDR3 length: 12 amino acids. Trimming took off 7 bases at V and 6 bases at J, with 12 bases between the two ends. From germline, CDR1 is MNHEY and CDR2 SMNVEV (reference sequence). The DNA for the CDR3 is TGTGCCAGCAAATCGGGAGGAAATGGCTACACCTTC. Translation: CASKSGGNGYTF.

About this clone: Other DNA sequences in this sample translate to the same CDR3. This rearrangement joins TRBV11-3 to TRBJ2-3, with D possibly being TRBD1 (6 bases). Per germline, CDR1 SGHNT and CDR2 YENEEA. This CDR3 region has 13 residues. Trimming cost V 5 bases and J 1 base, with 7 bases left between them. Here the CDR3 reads CASSRQGTDTQYF. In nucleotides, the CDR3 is TGTGCCAGCAGCCGACAGGGCACAGATACGCAGTATTTT.

Here the CDR3 reads CASTPGQGAHEQYF. As DNA, the CDR3 is TGTGCCAGCACTCCAGGACAGGGTGCCCACGAGCAGTACTTC. The chain uses TRBV6-6 and TRBJ2-7; the match to TRBD1 covers 8 bases. CDR3 length equals 14 residues. Germline V CDR1 and CDR2: MNHNY, SVGAGI (reference sequence). J lost 5 bases, V lost 7 bases, and 10 bases had no gene match.

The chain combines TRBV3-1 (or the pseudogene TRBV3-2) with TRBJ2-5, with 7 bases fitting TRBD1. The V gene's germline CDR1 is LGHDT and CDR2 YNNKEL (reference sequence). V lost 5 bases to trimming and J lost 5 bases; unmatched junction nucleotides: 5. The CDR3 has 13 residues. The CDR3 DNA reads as TGTGCCAGCAGCGAAACAGGGGTTGAGACCCAGTACTTC. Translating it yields CASSETGVETQYF.

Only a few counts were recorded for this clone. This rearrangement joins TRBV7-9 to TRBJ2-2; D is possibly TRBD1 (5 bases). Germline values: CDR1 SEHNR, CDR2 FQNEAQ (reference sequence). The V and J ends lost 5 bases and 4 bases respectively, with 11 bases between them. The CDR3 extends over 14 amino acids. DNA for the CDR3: TGTGCCAGCAGCCCTAGACAGCTCACCGGGGAGCTGTTTTTT. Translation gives CASSPRQLTGELFF.

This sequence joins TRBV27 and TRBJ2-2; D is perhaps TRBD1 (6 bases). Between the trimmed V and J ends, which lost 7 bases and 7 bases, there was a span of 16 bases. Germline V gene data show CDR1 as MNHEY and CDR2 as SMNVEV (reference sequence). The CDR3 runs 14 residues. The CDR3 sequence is CASKGHKGGGELFF. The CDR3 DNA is TGTGCCAGCAAGGGACACAAAGGTGGCGGGGAGCTGTTTTTT.

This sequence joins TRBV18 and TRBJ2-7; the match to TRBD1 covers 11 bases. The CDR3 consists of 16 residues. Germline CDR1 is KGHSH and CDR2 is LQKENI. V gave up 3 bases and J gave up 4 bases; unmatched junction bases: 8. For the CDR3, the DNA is TGTGCCAGCTCACCCCTCGGGACAGGGGGGAGATACGAGCAGTACTTC. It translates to CASSPLGTGGRYEQYF.

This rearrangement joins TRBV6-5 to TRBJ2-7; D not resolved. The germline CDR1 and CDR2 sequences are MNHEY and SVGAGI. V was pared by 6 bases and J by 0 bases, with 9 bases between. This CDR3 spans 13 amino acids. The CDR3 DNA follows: TGTGCCAGCAGACTCATGAGCTCCTACGAGCAGTACTTC. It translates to CASRLMSSYEQYF.

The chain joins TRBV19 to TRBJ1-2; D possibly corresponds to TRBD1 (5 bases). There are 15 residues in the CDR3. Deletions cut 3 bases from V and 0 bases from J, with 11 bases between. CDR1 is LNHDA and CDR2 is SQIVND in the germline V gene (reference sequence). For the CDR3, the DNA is TGTGCCAGTAGTATTCGCCAGGGTTCTAACTATGGCTACACCTTC. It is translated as CASSIRQGSNYGYTF. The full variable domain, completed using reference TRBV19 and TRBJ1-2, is DGGITQSPKYLFRKEGQNVTLSCEQNLNHDAMYWYRQDPGQGLRLIYYSQIVNDFQKGDIAEGYSVSREKKESFPLTVTSAQKNPTAFYLCASSIRQGSNYGYTFGSGTRLTVV.

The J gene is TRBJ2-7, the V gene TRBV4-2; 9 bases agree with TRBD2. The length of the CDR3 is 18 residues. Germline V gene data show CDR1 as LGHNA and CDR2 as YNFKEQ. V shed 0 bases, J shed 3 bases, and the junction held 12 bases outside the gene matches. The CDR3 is CASSQDRLAGELIYEQYF. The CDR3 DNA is TGTGCCAGCAGCCAAGATAGATTAGCGGGGGAACTAATCTACGAGCAGTACTTC.

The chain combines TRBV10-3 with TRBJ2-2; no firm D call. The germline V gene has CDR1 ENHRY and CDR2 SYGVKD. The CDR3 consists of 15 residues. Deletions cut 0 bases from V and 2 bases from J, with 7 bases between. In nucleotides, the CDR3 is TGTGCCATCAGTGAGTCCACAGTAAACACCGGGGAGCTGTTTTTT. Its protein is CAISESTVNTGELFF.

CDR3 sequence reads: CASSLTISGANEQFF. For the CDR3, the DNA is TGCGCCAGCAGCTTAACCATCTCAGGGGCCAATGAGCAGTTCTTC. V is TRBV5-1 and J is TRBJ2-1; tentatively, D is TRBD1 (6 bases). CDR3 length equals 15 residues. Trimming took 2 bases from V and 6 from J, leaving 15 bases between them. Germline-derived CDR1 and CDR2 are SGHRS and YFSETQ.

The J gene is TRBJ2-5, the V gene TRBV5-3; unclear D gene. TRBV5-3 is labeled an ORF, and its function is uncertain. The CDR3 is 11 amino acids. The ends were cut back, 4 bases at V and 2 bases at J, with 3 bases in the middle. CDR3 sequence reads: CARSLQETQYF. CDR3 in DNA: TGTGCCAGAAGCCTACAAGAGACCCAGTACTTC.